This TCR beta chain is drawn from a study of T cells expressing NK-cell markers. Across the study: Obtained from sorted CD3+CD56+NKG2C+, CD3+CD56+NKG2C- and CD3+CD56-NKG2C+ T cells were the TCR beta repertoires. The authors sequenced eight donors, of whom seven were HCMV-seropositive and one was seronegative. Study-level findings and limits: The CD3+CD56-NKG2C+ fraction of a few donors was likewise dominated by these clonotypes. HCMV specificity was not established for the expanded NKG2C+ T cell clones.

About this clonotype: Its matching antigen is unknown.

Germline lookup yields CDR1 SGHAT and CDR2 FQNNGV. CDR3 length equals 16 residues. TCRdb reprocessed the 5' RACE reads and reports one entry per CDR3 protein, with no DNA. This listing includes about 180,000 distinct CDR3 sequences. This clonotype was sampled from a man aged 18-70 years in good health. Input material: blood T cells: a sorted CD56 or NKG2C T cell subset, CD4+ or CD8+ T cells, or bulk PBMC T cells (not recorded which). V and J are TRBV11-2 and TRBJ1-4; checking the TCRdb D call of TRBD1 is not possible without DNA. The chain's CDR3 is CASSFNRAARNEKLFF.